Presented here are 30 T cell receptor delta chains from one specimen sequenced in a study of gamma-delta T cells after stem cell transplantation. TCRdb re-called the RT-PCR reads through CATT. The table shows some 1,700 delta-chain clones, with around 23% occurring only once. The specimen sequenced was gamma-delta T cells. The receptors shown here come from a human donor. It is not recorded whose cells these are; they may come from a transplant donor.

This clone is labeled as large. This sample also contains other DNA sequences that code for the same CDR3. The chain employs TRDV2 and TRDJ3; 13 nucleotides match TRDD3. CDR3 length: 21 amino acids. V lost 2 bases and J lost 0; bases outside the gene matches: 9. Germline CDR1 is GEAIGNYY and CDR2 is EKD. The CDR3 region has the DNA TGTGCCTGTGACAAAGTACTGGGGGATACGCAAAGCTCCTGGGACACCCGACAGATGTTTTTC. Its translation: CACDKVLGDTQSSWDTRQMFF.

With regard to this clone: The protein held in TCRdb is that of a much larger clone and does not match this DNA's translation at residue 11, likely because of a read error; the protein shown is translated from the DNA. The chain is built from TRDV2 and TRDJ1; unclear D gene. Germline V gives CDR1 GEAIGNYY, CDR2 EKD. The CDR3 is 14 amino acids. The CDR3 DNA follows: TGTGCCTGTGACCCTTTAGCCCACACCGATAGACTCATCTTT. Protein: CACDPLAHTDRLIF.

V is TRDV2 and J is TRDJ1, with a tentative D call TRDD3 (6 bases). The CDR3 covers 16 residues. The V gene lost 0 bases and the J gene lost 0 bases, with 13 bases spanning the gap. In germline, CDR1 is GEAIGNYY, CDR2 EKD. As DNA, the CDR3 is TGTGCCTGTGACACCGTGGGGATGATTAACACCGATAAACTCATCTTT. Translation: CACDTVGMINTDKLIF.

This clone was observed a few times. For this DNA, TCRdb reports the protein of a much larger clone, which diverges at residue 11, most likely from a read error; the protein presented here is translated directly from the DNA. The CDR3 protein is CACVWGILEQETDKLIF. The CDR3 nucleotides are TGTGCCTGTGTCTGGGGGATACTAGAGCAGGAGACCGATAAACTCATCTTT. This chain links TRDV2 with TRDJ1; 11 positions match TRDD3. This CDR3 spans 17 amino acids. Germline-derived CDR1 and CDR2 are GEAIGNYY and EKD. J was trimmed by 2 bases and V by 5 bases; bases with no gene match: 12.

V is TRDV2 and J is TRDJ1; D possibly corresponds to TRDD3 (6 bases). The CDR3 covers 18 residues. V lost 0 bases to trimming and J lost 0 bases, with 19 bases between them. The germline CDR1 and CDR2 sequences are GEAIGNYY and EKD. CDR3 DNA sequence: TGTGCCTGTGACACCGTTGGGGGGGAAGTTACGTACACCGATAAACTCATCTTT. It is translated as CACDTVGGEVTYTDKLIF.

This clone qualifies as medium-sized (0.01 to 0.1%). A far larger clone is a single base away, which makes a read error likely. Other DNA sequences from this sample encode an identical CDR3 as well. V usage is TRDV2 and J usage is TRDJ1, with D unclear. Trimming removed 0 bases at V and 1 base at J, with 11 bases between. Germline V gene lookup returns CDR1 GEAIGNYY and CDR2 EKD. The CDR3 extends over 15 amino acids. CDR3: CACDTISKLTDKLIF. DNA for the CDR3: TGTGCCTGTGACACCATCTCAAAACTCACCGATAAACTCATCTTT.

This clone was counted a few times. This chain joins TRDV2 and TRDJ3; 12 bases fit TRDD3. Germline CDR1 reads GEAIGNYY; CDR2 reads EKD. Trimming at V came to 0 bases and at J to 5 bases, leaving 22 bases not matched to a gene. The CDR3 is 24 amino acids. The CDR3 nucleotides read TGTGCCTGTGACACCGCCTATGCTGGGGGATACGAGGGTTTGAGCGGCGGGGACACCCGACAGATGTTTTTC. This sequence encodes CACDTAYAGGYEGLSGGDTRQMFF.

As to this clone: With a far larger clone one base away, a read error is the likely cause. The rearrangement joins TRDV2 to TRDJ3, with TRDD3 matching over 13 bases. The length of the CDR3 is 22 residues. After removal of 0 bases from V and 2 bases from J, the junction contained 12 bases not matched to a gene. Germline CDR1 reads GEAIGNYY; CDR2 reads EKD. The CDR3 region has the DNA TGTGCCTGTGACACCCCTGTACTGGGGGATACGCTAAGACCCTGGGACACCCGACAGATGTTTTTC. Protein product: CACDTPVLGDTLRPWDTRQMFF.

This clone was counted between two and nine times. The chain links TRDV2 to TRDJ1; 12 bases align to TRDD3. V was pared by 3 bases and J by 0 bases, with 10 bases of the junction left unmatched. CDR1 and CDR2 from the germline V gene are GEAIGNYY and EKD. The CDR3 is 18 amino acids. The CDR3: CACDSLLGDTLYTDKLIF. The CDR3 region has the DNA TGTGCCTGTGACTCACTACTGGGGGATACCCTGTACACCGATAAACTCATCTTT.

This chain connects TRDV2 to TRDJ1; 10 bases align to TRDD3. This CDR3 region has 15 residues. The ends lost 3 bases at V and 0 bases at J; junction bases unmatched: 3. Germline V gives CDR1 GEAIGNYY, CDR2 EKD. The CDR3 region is CACDRLGDDTDKLIF. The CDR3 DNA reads TGTGCCTGTGACCGACTGGGGGATGACACCGATAAACTCATCTTT.

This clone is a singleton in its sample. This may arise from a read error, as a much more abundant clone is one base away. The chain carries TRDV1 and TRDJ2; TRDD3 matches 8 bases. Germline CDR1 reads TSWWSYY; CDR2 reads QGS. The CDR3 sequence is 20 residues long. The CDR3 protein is CAPGVGQLLLGAPLTAQLFF. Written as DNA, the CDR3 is TGTGCTCCTGGGGTGGGTCAGCTCCTACTGGGGGCCCCTTTGACAGCACAACTCTTCTTT.

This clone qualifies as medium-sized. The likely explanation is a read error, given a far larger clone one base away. CDR3 amino acids: CACDPLQGADTDKLIF. DNA of the CDR3: TGTGCCTGTGACCCCCTACAAGGGGCTGACACCGATAAACTCATCTTT. The chain employs TRDV2 and TRDJ1; a weak D match, TRDD2 (5 bases). V was trimmed by 3 bases and J by 0 bases, leaving 16 bases between them. The CDR3 extends over 16 amino acids. Germline V gene sequence: CDR1 GEAIGNYY, CDR2 EKD.

Here the CDR3 reads CACDTVELGAPQADTDKLIF. The DNA of the CDR3 is TGTGCCTGTGACACCGTGGAGTTGGGGGCTCCCCAAGCGGACACCGATAAACTCATCTTT. V and J are TRDV2 and TRDJ1; tentatively, D is TRDD3 (6 bases). Germline CDR1 reads GEAIGNYY; CDR2 reads EKD. The CDR3 is 20 amino acids. Between the trimmed V and J ends, which lost 0 bases and 0 bases, there was a span of 25 bases.

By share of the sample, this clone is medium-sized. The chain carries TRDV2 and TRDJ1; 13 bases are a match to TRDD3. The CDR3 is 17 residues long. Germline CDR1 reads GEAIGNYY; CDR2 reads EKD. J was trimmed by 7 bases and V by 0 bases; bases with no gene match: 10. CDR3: CACDTVGTGGYGTKLIF. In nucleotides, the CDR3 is TGTGCCTGTGACACCGTTGGTACTGGGGGATACGGGACTAAACTCATCTTT.

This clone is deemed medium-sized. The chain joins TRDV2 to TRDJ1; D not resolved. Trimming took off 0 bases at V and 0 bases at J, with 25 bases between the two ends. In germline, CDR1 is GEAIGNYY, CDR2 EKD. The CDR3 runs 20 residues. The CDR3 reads CACDTVRSHTNTPYTDKLIF. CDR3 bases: TGTGCCTGTGACACCGTTAGATCCCACACCAATACACCGTACACCGATAAACTCATCTTT.

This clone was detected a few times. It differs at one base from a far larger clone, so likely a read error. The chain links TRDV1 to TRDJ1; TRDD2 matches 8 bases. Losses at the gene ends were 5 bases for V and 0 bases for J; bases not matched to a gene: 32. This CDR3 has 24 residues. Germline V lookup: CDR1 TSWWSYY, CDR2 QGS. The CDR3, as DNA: TGTGCTCTTGGGTTCCAAACTTCCTACGCCCTTTGGCTGGCAGTACGAGGGTACACCGATAAACTCATCTTT. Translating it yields CALGFQTSYALWLAVRGYTDKLIF.

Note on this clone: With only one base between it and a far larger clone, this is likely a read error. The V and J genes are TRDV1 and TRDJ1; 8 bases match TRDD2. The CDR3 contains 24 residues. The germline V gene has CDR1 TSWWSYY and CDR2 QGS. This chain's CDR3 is CALGFQTSYALWLAARGYTEKLIF. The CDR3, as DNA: TGTGCTCTTGGGTTCCAAACTTCCTACGCCCTTTGGCTGGCAGCACGAGGGTACACCGAAAAACTCATCTTT.

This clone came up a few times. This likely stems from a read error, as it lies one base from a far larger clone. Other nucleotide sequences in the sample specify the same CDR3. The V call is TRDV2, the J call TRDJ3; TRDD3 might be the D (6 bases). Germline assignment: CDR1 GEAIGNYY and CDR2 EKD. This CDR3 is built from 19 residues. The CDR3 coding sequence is TGTGCCTGTGATTCTCTGGGGTCCTTGCGCTCCTGGGACACTCGACAGATGTTTTTC. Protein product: CACDSLGSLRSWDTRQMFF.

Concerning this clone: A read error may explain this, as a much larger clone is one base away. In DNA form, the CDR3 reads TGTGCCTGTGACACCGTGCTGGGGGATACGCGCTCCTGGGACACCCGACAGATGTTTTTC. This sequence encodes CACDTVLGDTRSWDTRQMFF. The chain combines TRDV2 with TRDJ3, with TRDD3 matching 12 bases. Germline trimming cut 0 bases from V and 0 bases from J; bases unmatched to any gene: 5. From germline, CDR1 is GEAIGNYY and CDR2 EKD. This CDR3 spans 20 amino acids.

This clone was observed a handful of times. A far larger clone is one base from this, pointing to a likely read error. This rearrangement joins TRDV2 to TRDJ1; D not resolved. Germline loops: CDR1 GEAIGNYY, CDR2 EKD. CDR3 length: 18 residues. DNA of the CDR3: TGTGCCTGTGGCACCTTGGAGGGGCCGCAAGGGTACACCGATAAACTCATCTTT. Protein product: CACGTLEGPQGYTDKLIF.

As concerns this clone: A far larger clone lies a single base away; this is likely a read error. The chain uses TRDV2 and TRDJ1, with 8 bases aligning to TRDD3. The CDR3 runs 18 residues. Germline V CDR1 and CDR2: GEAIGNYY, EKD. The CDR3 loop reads CACGTMGIHTTDNGKLIF. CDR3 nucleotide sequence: TGTGCCTGTGGCACCATGGGGATACATACCACAGATAACGGTAAACTCATCTTT.

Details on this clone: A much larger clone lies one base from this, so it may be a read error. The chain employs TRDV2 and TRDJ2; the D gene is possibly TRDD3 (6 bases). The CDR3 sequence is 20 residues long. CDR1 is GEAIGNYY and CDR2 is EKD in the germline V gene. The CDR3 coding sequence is TGTGCCTGGGACACTATTTCCGTGGAGACGAGGGGGACGCCGGCAGCACAACTCTTCTTT. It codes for CAWDTISVETRGTPAAQLFF.

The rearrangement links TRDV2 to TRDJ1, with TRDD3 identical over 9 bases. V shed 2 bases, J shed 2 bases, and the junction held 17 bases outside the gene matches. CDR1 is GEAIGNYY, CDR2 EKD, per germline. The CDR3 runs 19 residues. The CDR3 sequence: CACDSMSPTTGDTTDKLIF. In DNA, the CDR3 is TGTGCCTGTGACAGCATGAGCCCTACTACGGGGGATACTACCGATAAACTCATCTTT.

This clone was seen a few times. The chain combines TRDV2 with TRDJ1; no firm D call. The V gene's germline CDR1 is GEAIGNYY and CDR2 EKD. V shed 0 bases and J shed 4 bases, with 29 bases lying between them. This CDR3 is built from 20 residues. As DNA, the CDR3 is TGTGCCTGTGACACCGTTACCCACGCCGCCAAAGGCTCTGGTCACGATAAACTCATCTTT. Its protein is CACDTVTHAAKGSGHDKLIF.

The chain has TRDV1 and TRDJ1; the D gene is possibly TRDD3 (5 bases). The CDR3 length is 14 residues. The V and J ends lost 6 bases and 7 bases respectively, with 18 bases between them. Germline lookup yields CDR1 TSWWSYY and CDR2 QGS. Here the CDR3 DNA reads TGTGCTCTTGGACGAGGGATCCCTCACCTTAAACTCATCTTT. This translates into CALGRGIPHLKLIF.

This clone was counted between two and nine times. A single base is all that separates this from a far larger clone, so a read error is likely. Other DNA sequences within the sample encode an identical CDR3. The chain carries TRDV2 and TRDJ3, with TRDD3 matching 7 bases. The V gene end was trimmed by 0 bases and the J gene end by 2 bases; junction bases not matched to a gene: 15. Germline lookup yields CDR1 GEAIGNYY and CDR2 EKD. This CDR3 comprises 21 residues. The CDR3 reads CACDTGGITGGLTWDTRQMFF. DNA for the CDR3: TGTGCCTGTGACACCGGTGGGATTACCGGGGGATTGACCTGGGACACCCGACAGATGTTTTTC.

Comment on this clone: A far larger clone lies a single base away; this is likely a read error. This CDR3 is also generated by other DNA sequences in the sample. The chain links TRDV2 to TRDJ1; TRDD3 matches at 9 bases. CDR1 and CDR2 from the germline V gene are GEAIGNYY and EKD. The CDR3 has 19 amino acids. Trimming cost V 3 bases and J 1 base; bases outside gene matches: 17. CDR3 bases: TGTGCCTGTGACGGGCTTGGTACTGGGGGACTCGGGGGCACCGATAAACTCATCTTT. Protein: CACDGLGTGGLGGTDKLIF.

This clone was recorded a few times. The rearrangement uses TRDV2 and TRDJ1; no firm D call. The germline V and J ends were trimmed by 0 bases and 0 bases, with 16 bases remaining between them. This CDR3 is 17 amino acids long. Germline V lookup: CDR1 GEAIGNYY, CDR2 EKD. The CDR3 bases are TGTGCCTGTGACACCGCGGGTGGCACCCCGTACACCGATAAACTCATCTTT. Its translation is CACDTAGGTPYTDKLIF.

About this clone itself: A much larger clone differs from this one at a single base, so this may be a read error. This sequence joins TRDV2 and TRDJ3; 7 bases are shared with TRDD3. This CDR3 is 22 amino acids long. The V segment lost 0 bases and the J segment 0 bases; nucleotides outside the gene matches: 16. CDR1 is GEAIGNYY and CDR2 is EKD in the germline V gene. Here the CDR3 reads CACDTTYGQLGESSWDTRQMFF. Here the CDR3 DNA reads TGTGCCTGTGACACCACCTACGGGCAGTTGGGGGAGAGCTCCTGGGACACCCGACAGATGTTTTTC.

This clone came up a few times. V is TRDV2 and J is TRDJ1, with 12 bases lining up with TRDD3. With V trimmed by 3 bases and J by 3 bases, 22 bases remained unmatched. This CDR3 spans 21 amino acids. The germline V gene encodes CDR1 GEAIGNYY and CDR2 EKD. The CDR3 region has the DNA TGTGCCTGTGACTGGATTAGCGGGGCGGCGACTGGGGGATACCGGCCCGATAAACTCATCTTT. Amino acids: CACDWISGAATGGYRPDKLIF.